The 6 T cell receptor beta chains in this list originate from one sample, sequenced in a study of blood T cell repertoires in COVID-19. The method was immunoSEQ multiplex PCR; TCRdb's version includes in-frame clones alone and lacks a portion of them. Here the sample spans 100,000 to 150,000 clones, about 86% being singletons. Sequencing was done on a sample of PBMCs or T cells enriched from blood (not recorded which). The receptor source for this set is a man between 35 and 55 years old with acute COVID-19.

J is TRBJ2-5 and V is TRBV5-1; D may be TRBD2 (6 bases). The CDR3 is 15 amino acids. V was shortened by 1 base and J by 4 bases, with 14 bases between the two germline ends. CDR1 SGHRS and CDR2 YFSETQ come from the germline V gene. The CDR3 DNA is TGCGCCAGCAGCTTGAACCGTGGTAGCGGAGAGACCCAGTACTTC. Translated, it gives CASSLNRGSGETQYF.

This chain uses TRBV12-5 with TRBJ1-2; a possible D gene is TRBD1 (5 bases). CDR1 and CDR2 from the germline V gene are LGHNT and FRNRAP. The CDR3 has 16 residues. With 0 bases removed from V and 4 bases from J, the gap between germline ends came to 15 bases. As DNA, the CDR3 is TGTGCTAGTGGTTTGGTACGGTGCCCGGGGGGCTATGGCTACACCTTC. It translates to CASGLVRCPGGYGYTF. Variable domain in full (rest from reference TRBV12-5 and TRBJ1-2): DARVTQTPRHKVTEMGQEVTMRCQPILGHNTVFWYRQTMMQGLELLAYFRNRAPLDDSGMPKDRFSAEMPDATLATLKIQPSEPRDSAVYFCASGLVRCPGGYGYTFGSGTRLTVV.

The chain recombines TRBV28 with TRBJ1-2, with 8 bases matching TRBD1. The CDR3 sequence is 14 residues long. Trimming removed 5 bases from V and 4 bases from J; junction bases left unmatched: 6. Looked up from germline, CDR1 is MDHEN and CDR2 is SYDVKM. CDR3 in amino acids: CASSPGTGLYGYTF. The DNA of the CDR3 is TGTGCCAGCAGTCCCGGGACAGGCCTCTATGGCTACACCTTC.

The chain employs TRBV6-5 and TRBJ1-1; no definite D call. Trimming left V 8 bases short and J 0 bases short, with 7 bases between. The CDR3 spans 12 residues. Germline assignment: CDR1 MNHEY and CDR2 SVGAGI. CDR3 sequence: CASVRVNTEAFF. CDR3 in DNA: TGTGCCAGCGTTCGAGTGAACACTGAAGCTTTCTTT.

This clone was recorded only once. This chain joins TRBV7-3 and TRBJ2-1; D possibly corresponds to TRBD2 (6 bases). V was clipped by 8 bases and J by 3 bases, with 8 bases between them. Germline CDR1 reads SGHTA; CDR2 reads FQGTGA. The CDR3 has 12 amino acids. The CDR3: CASSAGYNEQFF. The CDR3 nucleotides read TGTGCCAGCTCAGCGGGCTACAATGAGCAGTTCTTC.

This clone was picked up one time. V and J are TRBV12-5 and TRBJ2-1; 7 bases map to TRBD2. Germline CDR1 LGHNT, CDR2 FRNRAP. With 2 bases clipped from V and 2 bases from J, the junction kept 9 bases outside the gene matches. This CDR3 comprises 17 residues. CDR3 coding DNA: TGTGCTAGTGGTTTGAAACTGGCGGGAGCGCCCTACAATGAGCAGTTCTTC. It encodes CASGLKLAGAPYNEQFF.